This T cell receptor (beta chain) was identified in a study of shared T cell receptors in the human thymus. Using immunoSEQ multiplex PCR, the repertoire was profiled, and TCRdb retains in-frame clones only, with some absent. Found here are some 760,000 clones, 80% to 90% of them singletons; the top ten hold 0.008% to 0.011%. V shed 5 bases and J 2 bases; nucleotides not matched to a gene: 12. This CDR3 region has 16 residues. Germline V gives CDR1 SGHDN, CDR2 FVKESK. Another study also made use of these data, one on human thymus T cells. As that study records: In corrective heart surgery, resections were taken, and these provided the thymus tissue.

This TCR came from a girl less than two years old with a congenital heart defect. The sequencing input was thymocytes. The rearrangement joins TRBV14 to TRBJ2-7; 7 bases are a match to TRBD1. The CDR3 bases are TGTGCCAGCAGCTCATCACGCCCGGGACAGCCCTACGAGCAGTACTTC. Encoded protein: CASSSSRPGQPYEQYF.